A selection of T cell receptor beta chains follows, all from one sample in a study of blood T cell repertoires in COVID-19. Using immunoSEQ multiplex PCR, the repertoire was profiled, and TCRdb retains in-frame clones only, with some absent. The sample has 450,000 or so clones, 85% to 90% seen once; the top ten hold roughly 1%. Sequencing input: peripheral blood. These receptors were obtained from a man younger than 35 with COVID-19, enrolled during active disease. The CDR3 runs from the conserved cysteine through the conserved F or W. A D gene is named only where the DNA matches it firmly. Clone size is stated in some rows and not others, as once, few, many or a class when expanded.

V	size	D	J	DNA	CDR3
TRBV10-3	-	TRBD2	TRBJ2-3	TGTGCCATCAGCGGACTAGCGGGAACTAGCACAGATACGCAGTATTTT	CAISGLAGTSTDTQYF
TRBV7-3	-	-	TRBJ2-7	TGTGCCAGCAGCTTAGGGCAGGGTGACGAGCAGTACTTC	CASSLGQGDEQYF
TRBV30	-	-	TRBJ2-3	TGTGCCTGGAGCGGAAACTCCAGCGGAAGCACAGATACGCAGTATTTT	CAWSGNSSGSTDTQYF
TRBV2	-	-	TRBJ1-1	TGTGCCAGCAGTGAAGTGGGTGGGGCAGGGGTAGGATTAACTGAAGCTTTCTTT	CASSEVGGAGVGLTEAFF
TRBV27	-	TRBD2	TRBJ2-3	TGTGCCAGCAGCCTCATCTCCGGGACTAGCGGAAGCACAGATACGCAGTATTTT	CASSLISGTSGSTDTQYF
TRBV7-9	-	-	TRBJ1-2	TGTGCCAGCAGCCCAAAGAACGGGTATGGCTACACCTTC	CASSPKNGYGYTF
TRBV9	-	-	TRBJ2-2	TGTGCCAGCAGCGTAGGGGGGGACACCGGGGAGCTGTTTTTT	CASSVGGDTGELFF
TRBV2	-	TRBD2	TRBJ2-2	TGTGCCAGAGATCGGGCGGGAGGGCCAACCGGGGAGCTGTTTTTT	CARDRAGGPTGELFF
TRBV28	-	TRBD1	TRBJ1-1	TGTGCCAGCACCGAGTTGGGGACAGGAGTCGGGGACACTGAAGCTTTCTTT	CASTELGTGVGDTEAFF
TRBV2	-	TRBD1	TRBJ1-6	TGTGCCAGCAGCCGGGACAGCGAGATCCCTTCACCCCTCCACTTT	CASSRDSEIPSPLHF
TRBV7-9	-	-	TRBJ2-7	TGTGCCAGCAGCCAAGTCCGGGACGAGCAGTACTTC	CASSQVRDEQYF
TRBV4-1	-	-	TRBJ1-6	TGCGCCAGCAGCCAAGGGACACCCCTAGGTAATTCACCCCTCCACTTT	CASSQGTPLGNSPLHF
TRBV6-5	-	TRBD1	TRBJ1-2	TGTGCCAGCAGTTACAAAAGACAGGGGGCTGGCTACACCTTC	CASSYKRQGAGYTF
TRBV19	-	-	TRBJ2-4	TGTGCCAGTAGTCGGCAGGCCCGGGGCAAAAACATTCAGTACTTC	CASSRQARGKNIQYF
TRBV18	-	TRBD1	TRBJ2-1	TGTGCCAGCTCCCCGGACAGGGACGAGCAGTTCTTC	CASSPDRDEQFF
TRBV5-1	-	-	TRBJ1-4	TGCGCCAGCAGCTCGTCCGGGGGGCCTTCTAATGAAAAACTGTTTTTT	CASSSSGGPSNEKLFF
TRBV6-2/TRBV6-3	-	-	TRBJ1-1	TGTGCCAGCAGTAATTGGCCTGAAGCTTTCTTT	CASSNWPEAFF
TRBV2	-	-	TRBJ2-5	TGTGCCAGCAACCAAAGGGAGGTCGGAGAGACCCAGTACTTC	CASNQREVGETQYF
TRBV20-1	-	TRBD2	TRBJ2-5	TGCAGTGCTAGTAGCGGGGGGCAAGAGACCCAGTACTTC	CSASSGGQETQYF
TRBV19	many	-	TRBJ2-5	TGTGCCAGTAGTCCGCGGGTGGGGGCCCCGGGCCAAGAGACCCAGTACTTC	CASSPRVGAPGQETQYF
TRBV5-5	-	TRBD1	TRBJ1-5	TGTGCCAGCAGCCCTATCCTGACAGGGCCTAATCAGCCCCAGCATTTT	CASSPILTGPNQPQHF
TRBV5-8	-	TRBD1	TRBJ1-1	TGTGCCAGCAGCTTGGTCACAAGGGGGCATTTGAACACTGAAGCTTTCTTT	CASSLVTRGHLNTEAFF
TRBV7-8	-	TRBD2	TRBJ2-1	TGTGCCAGCAGTTTAAACTCCGGGACTAGCGGATTCAATGAGCAGTTCTTC	CASSLNSGTSGFNEQFF
TRBV3-1/TRBV3-2	-	TRBD2	TRBJ2-2	TGTGCCAGCAGCCGACGGGGGGCGAACACCGGGGAGCTGTTTTTT	CASSRRGANTGELFF
TRBV27	-	TRBD2	TRBJ2-3	TGTGCCAGCAGTCTGGACCCTAGCGGGGGTTATACGCAGTATTTT	CASSLDPSGGYTQYF
TRBV4-1	-	-	TRBJ2-4	TGCGCCAGCAGCCAAGTCAGCGGAAACATTCAGTACTTC	CASSQVSGNIQYF
TRBV3-1/TRBV3-2	-	-	TRBJ2-3	TGTGCCAGTCGCTATACAGATACGCAGTATTTT	CASRYTDTQYF
TRBV5-6	-	-	TRBJ2-2	TGTGCCAGCAGCTTGGGGAGATATGGAACCGGGGAGCTGTTTTTT	CASSLGRYGTGELFF
TRBV6-1	-	TRBD1	TRBJ2-6	TGTGCCAGCAGTGAAGCGCGGTATGGGCAGGGGGCCGGGGCCAACGTCCTGACTTTC	CASSEARYGQGAGANVLTF
TRBV6-1	-	TRBD1	TRBJ1-2	TGTGCCAGCAGTGAACGGGGACAGTCGCGCCTCTATGGCTACACCTTC	CASSERGQSRLYGYTF
TRBV10-1	few	-	TRBJ2-3	TGCGCCAGCAGGCAGGGGCTATTTGATACGCAGTATTTT	CASRQGLFDTQYF
TRBV27	-	-	TRBJ1-6	TGTGCCAGCAGTTTGCAGGGTTCACCCCTCCACTTT	CASSLQGSPLHF